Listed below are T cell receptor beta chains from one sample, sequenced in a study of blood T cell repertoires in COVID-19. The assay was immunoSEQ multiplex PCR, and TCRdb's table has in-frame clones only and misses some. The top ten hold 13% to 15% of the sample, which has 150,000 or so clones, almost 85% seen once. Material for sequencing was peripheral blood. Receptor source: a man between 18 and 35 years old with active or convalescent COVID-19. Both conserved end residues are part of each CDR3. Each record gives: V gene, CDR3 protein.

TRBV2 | CASKPPSSYNEQFF
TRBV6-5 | CASSSSGEGGWSYTF
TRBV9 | CASSYRDRDTDTQYF
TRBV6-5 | CASTLQGAGELFF
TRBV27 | CASSLSGTPGNTIYF
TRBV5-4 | CASSLGLSTDTQYF
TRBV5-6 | CASSLAWDRPPSMRYTF
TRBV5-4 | CASSSMGARTYEQYF
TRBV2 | CASTSGYTDTQYF
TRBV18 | CASSPETSGRTDTQYF
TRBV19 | CASSILFQGSMNTEAFF
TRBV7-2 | CASSKGLAGAREQFF
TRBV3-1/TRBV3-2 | CASSQLADRGPGNTIYF
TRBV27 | CASSYGGTEQYF
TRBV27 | CASSLNRRNTEAFF
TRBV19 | CASSITDSNEQFF
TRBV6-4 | CASSSQAHTEAFF
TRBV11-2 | CASSLASGVTEAFF
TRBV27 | CASSMTYYYRGGQETQYF
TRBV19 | CASSIDSLNQPQHF
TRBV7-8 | CASSSGTSGANVLTF
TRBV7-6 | CASTPMVAGGRYEQFF
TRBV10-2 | CASRRGNQETQYF
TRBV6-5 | CASSYGGRDYEQYF
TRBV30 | CAWDRFSSGNTIYF
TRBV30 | CASGAESVSATNEKLFF
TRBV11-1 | CASSLASGSYEQYF
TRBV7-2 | CASSSSTSGPGRPFF
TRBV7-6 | CAGTRRNEQFF
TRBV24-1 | CATSDWTRHGQYF
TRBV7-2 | CASSAWTGSYEQYF
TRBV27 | CASSLGTGEAETQYF
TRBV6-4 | CASSDTPAGGTDTQYF